This T cell receptor (beta chain) was sequenced during a study of prognosis after radiotherapy for stage I lung cancer. Study overall: The study included fourteen patients with newly diagnosed primary stage I lung tumors and several with oligometastatic NSCLC after surgical resection of the primary tumor. Median age was approximately 79 years (roughly 50 to 84) among roughly 13 men and 6 women. Study-level points and caveats: Compared with a median of about 10,000 beforehand, unique TCR clone counts dropped to several thousand after stereotactic body radiation therapy. Patients who developed distant metastases had lower Shannon entropy after stereotactic body radiation therapy.

Worth noting for this clonotype: Its antigen is currently unknown.

TCR beta CDR3 amplification from genomic DNA was performed by two-round multiplex PCR. Amplification in first-round PCR relied on primers specific to each TRBV and TRBJ gene. From the multiplex PCR reads, TCRdb called clonotypes with MiXCR, one entry per CDR3 protein. The repertoire holds about 16,000 distinct CDR3 sequences, with about 47% as singletons. Germline V gene data show CDR1 as LGHNA and CDR2 as YNFKEQ. This CDR3 spans 18 amino acids. The V gene end was trimmed by 3 bases and the J gene end by 4 bases; junction bases not matched to a gene: 11. This TCR came from a donor at least 50 years old with non-small cell lung cancer. The sequencing used PBMCs, collected before or after stereotactic body radiation therapy (not recorded which). The gene calls are TRBV4-2 and TRBJ2-1, with 11 bases matching TRBD2. The CDR3 sequence: CASSQLTPSGGPYNEQFF. Written as DNA, the CDR3 is TGTGCCAGCAGCCAGCTCACCCCTAGCGGGGGGCCATACAATGAGCAGTTCTTC.